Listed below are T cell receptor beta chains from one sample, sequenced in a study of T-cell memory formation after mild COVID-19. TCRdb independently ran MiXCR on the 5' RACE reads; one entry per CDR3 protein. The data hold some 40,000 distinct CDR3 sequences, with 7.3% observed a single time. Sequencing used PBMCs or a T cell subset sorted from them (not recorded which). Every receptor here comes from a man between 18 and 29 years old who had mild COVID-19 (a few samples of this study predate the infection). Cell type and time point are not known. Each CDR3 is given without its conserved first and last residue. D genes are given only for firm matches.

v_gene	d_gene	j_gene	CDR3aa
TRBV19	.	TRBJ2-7	ASSISGPPNEQY
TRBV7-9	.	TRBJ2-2	ASRKNRDGDTGELF
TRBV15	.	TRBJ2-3	ATSRGSERLTDTQY
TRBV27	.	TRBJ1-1	ASRGTVYMNTEAF
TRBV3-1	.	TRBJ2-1	ASSQTDRLNEQF
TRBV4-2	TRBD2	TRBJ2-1	ASSHGLENEQF
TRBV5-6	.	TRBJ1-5	ASSLRGFNQPQH
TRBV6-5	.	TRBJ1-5	ASSSGNRRLPTLLNQPQH
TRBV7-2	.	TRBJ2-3	ASRMARGRDTQY
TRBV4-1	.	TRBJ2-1	ASSQGWGLGNEQF
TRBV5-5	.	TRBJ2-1	ASSWVGKDNEQF
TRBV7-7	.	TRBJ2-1	ASSPNLGSYNEQF
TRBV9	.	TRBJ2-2	ASSVEGPPNTGELF
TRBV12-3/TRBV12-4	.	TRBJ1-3	ASSLRGTGNTIY
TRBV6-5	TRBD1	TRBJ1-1	ASTRRQGNTEAF
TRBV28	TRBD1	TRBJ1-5	ASQTGGAPNNQPQH
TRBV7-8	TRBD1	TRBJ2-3	ASSPGTGGIDTQY
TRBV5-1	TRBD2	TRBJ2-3	ASSPPGLAARDTQY
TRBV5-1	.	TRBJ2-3	ASSLGHSVDTQY
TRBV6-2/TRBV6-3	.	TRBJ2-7	ASSYGTVYEQY
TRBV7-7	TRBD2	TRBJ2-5	ASSRGGTYQETQY
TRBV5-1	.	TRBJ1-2	ASSLSGYSYGYT
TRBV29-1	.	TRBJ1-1	SVEIGMENTEAF
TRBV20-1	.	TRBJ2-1	SAREATKPGREQF
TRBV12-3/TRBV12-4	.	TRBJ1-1	ASSFQGGGTEAF
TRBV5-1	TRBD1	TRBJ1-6	ASSLLTGGNSPLH
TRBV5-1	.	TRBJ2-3	ASSFRGGTDTQY
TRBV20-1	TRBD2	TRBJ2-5	SAMAGLAGAGETQY
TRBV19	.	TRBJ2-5	ASSIYSGETQY
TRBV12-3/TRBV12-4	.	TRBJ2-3	ASSLPGTDTQY
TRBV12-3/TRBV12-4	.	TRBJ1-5	ASSSHGQGNQPQH
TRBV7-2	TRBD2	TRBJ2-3	ASSPRGRGGLNTQY
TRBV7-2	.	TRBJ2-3	ASSFDSGLDTQY
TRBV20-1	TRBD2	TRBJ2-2	SARKPGLAANTGELF
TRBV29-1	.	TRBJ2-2	SFKGVGWDTGELF
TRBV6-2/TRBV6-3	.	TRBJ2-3	ASSYGGTPTDTQY
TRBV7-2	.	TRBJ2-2	ASSSSYGGTGELF
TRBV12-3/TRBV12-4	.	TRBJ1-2	ASSRDGNYGYT
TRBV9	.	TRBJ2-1	ASSPMGSYNEQF
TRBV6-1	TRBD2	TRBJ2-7	ASSEASVAGESYEQY
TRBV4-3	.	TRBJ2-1	ASSQGGRTGENEQF
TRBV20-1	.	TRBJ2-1	SAQLGLYNEQF
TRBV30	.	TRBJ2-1	AWTGYNEQF
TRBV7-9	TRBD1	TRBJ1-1	ASSVGQVNTEAF
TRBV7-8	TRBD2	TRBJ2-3	ASSRTSGGVTDTQY
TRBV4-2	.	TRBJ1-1	ASSQGGQKGNTEAF
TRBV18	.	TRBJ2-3	ASSPRHTDTQY
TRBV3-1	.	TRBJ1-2	ASSHSSYVLYGYT
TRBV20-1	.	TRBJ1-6	SAKGPSYNSPLH
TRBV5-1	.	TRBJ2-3	ASSLDSTGSSTDTQY
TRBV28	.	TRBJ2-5	ASTKGGPRQETQY
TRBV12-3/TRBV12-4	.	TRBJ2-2	ASSLTPNTGELF
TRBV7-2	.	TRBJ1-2	ASSLEVGYT
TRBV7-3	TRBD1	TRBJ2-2	ASSLDRAPGELF
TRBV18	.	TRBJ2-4	ASSPVGQLGDIQY
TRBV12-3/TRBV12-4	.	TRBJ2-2	ASSYHKQGTGELF
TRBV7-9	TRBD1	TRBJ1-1	ASSGGGLEAF
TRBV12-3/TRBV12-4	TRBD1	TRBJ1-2	ASSPTGTGVGGYT